These 13 T cell receptor beta chains were all obtained from the same sample, sequenced in a study of T-cell reconstitution after alpha-beta-depleted transplantation in children. This sample's TCRbeta library carried unique molecular identifier barcodes. Via MiXCR, TCRdb re-called the PCR reads, giving one row per CDR3 protein. The sample consists of around 800,000 distinct CDR3 sequences, approximately 15% of them appearing once. The specimen was PBMCs, mostly from graft donor cells, collected 360 days after TCRalphabeta/CD19-depleted stem cell transplant. The receptors here all came from a male patient aged 5 to 17 who had a stem cell transplant for acute lymphoblastic leukemia, so the T cells may come from the graft donor.

Only a few counts were recorded for this clonotype. This chain links TRBV29-1 with TRBJ1-4; D uncertain. V was clipped by 4 bases and J by 7 bases, with 7 bases between them. In germline, CDR1 is SQVTM, CDR2 ANQGSEA. This CDR3 comprises 11 residues. The CDR3 region has the DNA TGCAGCGTTGCCCGAGCTGAAAAACTGTTTTTT. It specifies CSVARAEKLFF.

The rearrangement links TRBV13 to TRBJ2-3; TRBD2 is a possible D gene (5 bases). Trimming took off 4 bases at V and 7 bases at J, with 12 bases between the two ends. CDR3 length equals 13 residues. The germline V gene has CDR1 PRHDT and CDR2 FYEKMQ (reference sequence). CDR3 bases: TGTGCCAGCAGCTCCAAACTAGAGCATACGCAGTATTTT. This codes for CASSSKLEHTQYF.

This clonotype was seen a handful of times. The chain combines TRBV29-1 with TRBJ2-1; TRBD2 agrees at 12 bases. CDR3 length equals 16 residues. Germline V gene data show CDR1 as SQVTM and CDR2 as ANQGSEA. V lost 6 bases and J lost 7; bases outside the gene matches: 13. The CDR3 protein is CSVQLLAGGLMNEQFF. CDR3 nucleotide sequence: TGCAGCGTCCAACTGCTAGCGGGGGGGTTAATGAATGAGCAGTTCTTC.

This chain uses TRBV19 with TRBJ2-4; TRBD2 agrees at 10 bases. Trimming at V came to 8 bases and at J to 7 bases, leaving 8 bases not matched to a gene. CDR1 is LNHDA, CDR2 SQIVND, per germline (reference sequence). CDR3 size: 14 residues. The CDR3 loop is CASLLAGERNIQYF. In nucleotides, the CDR3 is TGTGCCAGTCTGCTAGCGGGAGAGAGGAACATTCAGTACTTC.

In its sample, this clonotype was seen a few times. The chain is built from TRBV7-7 and TRBJ2-1, with D possibly being TRBD2 (6 bases). The V end lost 1 base, the J end lost 5 bases, and 18 bases lay between the germline ends. The CDR3 runs to 17 residues. Germline V lookup: CDR1 SSHAT, CDR2 FNYEAQ (reference sequence). The CDR3 nucleotides read TGTGCCAGCAGCTTAGGGGGCGGGGCAGGGCGACACAATGAGCAGTTCTTC. Amino acid sequence: CASSLGGGAGRHNEQFF.

The V gene is TRBV27, the J gene TRBJ2-7; D remains unclear. Deletions cut 6 bases from V and 1 base from J, with 7 bases between. The CDR3 has 12 amino acids. From germline, CDR1 is MNHEY and CDR2 SMNVEV (reference sequence). The CDR3 DNA follows: TGTGCCAGCAGCACCAATTCCTACGAGCAGTACTTC. Its protein product is CASSTNSYEQYF.

This clonotype came up many times. The rearrangement joins TRBV11-2 to TRBJ2-7; D not resolved. Germline V lookup: CDR1 SGHAT, CDR2 FQNNGV. V gave up 0 bases and J gave up 3 bases, with 15 bases separating them. This CDR3 contains 16 residues. Here the CDR3 reads CASSLDPGPIYYEQYF. CDR3 sequence (DNA): TGTGCCAGCAGCTTAGATCCCGGACCGATATACTACGAGCAGTACTTC. Using reference TRBV11-2 and TRBJ2-7 for the parts outside the CDR3, the full variable domain is EAGVAQSPRYKIIEKRQSVAFWCNPISGHATLYWYQQILGQGPKLLIQFQNNGVVDDSQLPKDRFSAERLKGVDSTLKIQPAKLEDSAVYLCASSLDPGPIYYEQYFGPGTRLTVT.

This clonotype occurred many times. This sequence joins TRBV24-1 and TRBJ2-1; the D call may be TRBD1 or TRBD2 (5 bases each). V dropped 3 bases and J dropped 4 bases, with 9 bases sitting between them. Germline CDR1 KGHDR, CDR2 SFDVKD. This CDR3 region has 14 residues. The DNA of the CDR3 is TGTGCCACCAGTGATCGGGGACCTTACAATGAGCAGTTCTTC. This codes for CATSDRGPYNEQFF.

This clonotype was detected only a few times. V is TRBV29-1 and J is TRBJ1-4; 7 bases are a match to TRBD1. Trimming cost V 7 bases and J 3 bases; bases outside gene matches: 5. This CDR3 spans 13 amino acids. Germline V gives CDR1 SQVTM, CDR2 ANQGSEA. The CDR3 reads CSAPTGPNEKLFF. In DNA, the CDR3 is TGCAGCGCCCCGACAGGGCCTAATGAAAAACTGTTTTTT.

This clonotype occurred a few times. J is TRBJ1-1 and V is TRBV7-9; D gene uncertain. Trimming took 0 bases from V and 6 from J, leaving 11 bases between them. CDR1 and CDR2 (germline): SEHNR, FQNEAQ (reference sequence). This CDR3 comprises 14 residues. CDR3 nucleotide sequence: TGTGCCAGCAGCTTAGCAAACAGTGGCGCTGAAGCTTTCTTT. This codes for CASSLANSGAEAFF.

This sequence joins TRBV20-1 and TRBJ2-5; D not certain. Germline CDR1 and CDR2: DFQATT and SNEGSKA (reference sequence). The CDR3 contains 13 residues. The germline V and J ends were trimmed by 6 bases and 5 bases, with 16 bases remaining between them. The chain's CDR3 is CSATDLDLETQYF. The CDR3 bases are TGCAGTGCCACCGACCTAGATCTGGAGACCCAGTACTTC.

V is TRBV6-6 and J is TRBJ2-1, with 7 positions matching TRBD1. CDR1 is MNHNY, CDR2 SVGAGI, per germline (reference sequence). The CDR3 contains 13 residues. The ends lost 11 bases at V and 0 bases at J; junction bases unmatched: 4. For the CDR3, the DNA is TGTGCCGTGACAGGGAACTCCTACAATGAGCAGTTCTTC. Amino acid sequence: CAVTGNSYNEQFF.

There are a few counts of this clonotype. This rearrangement joins TRBV29-1 to TRBJ2-2, with TRBD2 matching 8 bases. CDR1 is SQVTM, CDR2 ANQGSEA, per germline. V trimming: 6 bases; J trimming: 3 bases; junction bases outside the gene matches: 12. This CDR3 contains 16 residues. Written as DNA, the CDR3 is TGCAGCGTGCCACTAGCGGAAAACTGGGACACCGGGGAGCTGTTTTTT. Translation: CSVPLAENWDTGELFF.